This T cell receptor (beta chain) was captured in a study of vaccination effects on CD4 cells after COVID-19. The CDR3 extends over 15 amino acids. The germline V gene encodes CDR1 MGHDK and CDR2 SYGVNS. V shed 0 bases and J shed 8 bases, with 13 bases lying between them. Sequencing was preceded by expansion of antigen-specific CD4+ T cells with viral peptide pools in the ViraFEST assay. Cultured cells yielded isolated CD4+ T cells after 10 to 11 days. This person's SARS-CoV-2 infection, confirmed by PCR, occurred between March and December 2020. Participants got two doses of BNT162b2 or mRNA-1273 vaccine. About this clone: Its antigen remains unknown.

Only in-frame clones appear in the TCRdb table, and some are missing; sequencing was by immunoSEQ multiplex PCR. The sample lists 14,000 or so clones, 78% occurring once. Here the sequenced sample was CD4+ T cells from PBMCs cultured with HCoV-NL63 spike peptides, taken after COVID-19 vaccination. The V and J genes are TRBV25-1 and TRBJ1-4; no clear D gene. The TCR was taken from a human donor who had a prior SARS-CoV-2 infection. The chain's CDR3 is CASSEYEGFGEKLFF. In nucleotides, the CDR3 is TGTGCCAGCAGTGAATACGAGGGATTCGGCGAAAAACTGTTTTTT.